These T cell receptor beta chains were read from a single sample in a study of cytomegalovirus exposure and HLA in healthy donors. Sequencing was performed with immunoSEQ multiplex PCR; in TCRdb, only in-frame clones are kept and a portion is missing. The sample has more than 100,000 clones, 80% to 85% seen once. Sequenced: PBMCs. Source of these receptors: a young man in good health and CMV-seronegative. CDR3s include the opening cysteine and the closing phenylalanine or tryptophan. D genes are given only for firm matches. Size tells how often a clone was seen (once, few, many) or the class of an expanded clone, and some rows leave it out.

V gene: TRBV28
D gene: TRBD1
clone size: once
J gene: TRBJ2-7
CDR3 DNA: TGTGCCAGCAGTTCCTCCGTCGGGACAGGGGGACTACCTTCCTACGAGCAGTACTTC
CDR3 protein: CASSSSVGTGGLPSYEQYF

V gene: TRBV10-3
D gene: -
clone size: -
J gene: TRBJ1-4
CDR3 DNA: TGTGCCATCAGTGAGAGTAAAGGGGTTAATGAAAAACTGTTTTTT
CDR3 protein: CAISESKGVNEKLFF

V gene: TRBV2
D gene: -
clone size: -
J gene: TRBJ1-2
CDR3 DNA: TGTGCCAGCAGGAAGGAGCAGCCCGTGGACTATGGCTACACCTTC
CDR3 protein: CASRKEQPVDYGYTF

V gene: TRBV19
D gene: -
clone size: -
J gene: TRBJ1-4
CDR3 DNA: TGTGCCAGTAGTATAGCCCGGGGAATTGGGACTTTGAGAGAAAAACTGTTTTTT
CDR3 protein: CASSIARGIGTLREKLFF

V gene: TRBV12-5
D gene: TRBD2
clone size: -
J gene: TRBJ2-1
CDR3 DNA: TGTGCTAGTGGTCCATCCAGCCTAGCGGGGGGAATAAGCTCCTACAATGAGCAGTTCTTC
CDR3 protein: CASGPSSLAGGISSYNEQFF

V gene: TRBV28
D gene: -
clone size: -
J gene: TRBJ1-2
CDR3 DNA: TGTGCCACCCTGGACTCGGGATATGGCTACACCTTC
CDR3 protein: CATLDSGYGYTF

V gene: TRBV10-3
D gene: -
clone size: once
J gene: TRBJ2-2
CDR3 DNA: TGTGCCATCATGAGCGTGGCGGACACCGGGGAGCTGTTTTTT
CDR3 protein: CAIMSVADTGELFF

V gene: TRBV9
D gene: -
clone size: -
J gene: TRBJ2-1
CDR3 DNA: TGTGCCAGCAGCCCCGGCGGTAACTCCTACAATGAGCAGTTCTTC
CDR3 protein: CASSPGGNSYNEQFF

V gene: TRBV11-2
D gene: TRBD2
clone size: -
J gene: TRBJ2-1
CDR3 DNA: TGTGCCAGCAGCTTTACCGGGACTAGCACCTACAATGAGCAGTTCTTC
CDR3 protein: CASSFTGTSTYNEQFF

V gene: TRBV7-2
D gene: -
clone size: -
J gene: TRBJ2-7
CDR3 DNA: TGTGCCAGCAGCTTAGAAGGCCAGGGAACATACGAGCAGTACTTC
CDR3 protein: CASSLEGQGTYEQYF

V gene: TRBV18
D gene: -
clone size: -
J gene: TRBJ2-3
CDR3 DNA: TGTGCCAGCTCACCCGCTCAGTCAGATACGCAGTATTTT
CDR3 protein: CASSPAQSDTQYF

V gene: TRBV7-9
D gene: -
clone size: -
J gene: TRBJ2-2
CDR3 DNA: TGTGCCAGCAGCCCCGCAGGCGGGGTTCCCGGGGAGCTGTTTTTT
CDR3 protein: CASSPAGGVPGELFF

V gene: TRBV7-6
D gene: TRBD1
clone size: few
J gene: TRBJ2-1
CDR3 DNA: TGTGCCAGCAGCTTCGGACAGGGTAGTGGCAATGAGCAGTTCTTC
CDR3 protein: CASSFGQGSGNEQFF

V gene: TRBV7-2
D gene: TRBD2
clone size: -
J gene: TRBJ2-1
CDR3 DNA: TGTGCCAGCAGCCGGACTAGCGGGGGGGATCAGCAGTTCTTC
CDR3 protein: CASSRTSGGDQQFF

V gene: TRBV27
D gene: TRBD1
clone size: -
J gene: TRBJ2-7
CDR3 DNA: TGTGCCAGCAGTTCGTCCAGGGGGCCCTACGAGCAGTACTTC
CDR3 protein: CASSSSRGPYEQYF

V gene: TRBV4-1
D gene: TRBD2
clone size: -
J gene: TRBJ2-1
CDR3 DNA: TGCGCCAGCAGCCGCCAGACTAGCGGGGGAGCCTACAATGAGCAGTTCTTC
CDR3 protein: CASSRQTSGGAYNEQFF

V gene: TRBV5-6
D gene: TRBD2
clone size: few
J gene: TRBJ2-3
CDR3 DNA: TGTGCCAGCAGCTTGCGATTAACGGGACTAGTCGGAGATACGCAGTATTTT
CDR3 protein: CASSLRLTGLVGDTQYF

V gene: TRBV7-2
D gene: TRBD2
clone size: -
J gene: TRBJ2-5
CDR3 DNA: TGTGCCAGCAGCTTGTCGACGGGGGGAGAGACCCAGTACTTC
CDR3 protein: CASSLSTGGETQYF

V gene: TRBV4-2
D gene: -
clone size: -
J gene: TRBJ1-6
CDR3 DNA: TGTGCCAGCAGCCAGGATCAGGGCTCCTCCTATAATTCACCCCTCCACTTT
CDR3 protein: CASSQDQGSSYNSPLHF

V gene: TRBV28
D gene: -
clone size: -
J gene: TRBJ1-6
CDR3 DNA: TGTGCCAGCAGTTTACGGAGATACTATAATTCACCCCTCCACTTT
CDR3 protein: CASSLRRYYNSPLHF

V gene: TRBV28
D gene: -
clone size: few
J gene: TRBJ2-7
CDR3 DNA: TGTGCCAGCAGCCTGAACTACTACGAGCAGTACTTC
CDR3 protein: CASSLNYYEQYF

V gene: TRBV21-1
D gene: -
clone size: -
J gene: TRBJ2-7
CDR3 DNA: TGTGCCAGCAGCACCAACCGGCGACAGCACTCCTACGAGCAGTACTTC
CDR3 protein: CASSTNRRQHSYEQYF

V gene: TRBV29-1
D gene: -
clone size: -
J gene: TRBJ2-7
CDR3 DNA: TGCAGCGTTGAGGCCCCCTACGAGCAGTACTTC
CDR3 protein: CSVEAPYEQYF

V gene: TRBV25-1
D gene: -
clone size: -
J gene: TRBJ2-5
CDR3 DNA: TGTGCCAGCAGTTTCTCGACGGACTCGTACCAAGAGACCCAGTACTTC
CDR3 protein: CASSFSTDSYQETQYF

V gene: TRBV28
D gene: -
clone size: -
J gene: TRBJ2-7
CDR3 DNA: TGTGCCAGCAGTTTTTCCTGGAAACTAAACTACGAGCAGTACTTC
CDR3 protein: CASSFSWKLNYEQYF

V gene: TRBV5-1
D gene: TRBD2
clone size: -
J gene: TRBJ2-1
CDR3 DNA: TGCGCCAGCACCCAACTGCTAGCGGGGACTTCGGGGCAGTTCTTC
CDR3 protein: CASTQLLAGTSGQFF

V gene: TRBV10-3
D gene: -
clone size: -
J gene: TRBJ1-1
CDR3 DNA: TGTGCCATCAGCCCCAGGGGTTCGGTCACTGAAGCTTTCTTT
CDR3 protein: CAISPRGSVTEAFF

V gene: TRBV6-1
D gene: TRBD1
clone size: -
J gene: TRBJ2-7
CDR3 DNA: TGTGCCATCCTGACAGGGGGTGCACGCTACGAGCAGTACTTC
CDR3 protein: CAILTGGARYEQYF

V gene: TRBV18
D gene: TRBD2
clone size: -
J gene: TRBJ2-1
CDR3 DNA: TGTGCCAGCTCACTTAAGCCGGCTAGCGGGGTAGACAATGAGCAGTTCTTC
CDR3 protein: CASSLKPASGVDNEQFF

V gene: TRBV6-5
D gene: -
clone size: few
J gene: TRBJ1-4
CDR3 DNA: TGTGCCAGCAGTTACTCGCGACTAGGGGAAAAACTGTTTTTT
CDR3 protein: CASSYSRLGEKLFF

V gene: TRBV10-3
D gene: TRBD2
clone size: -
J gene: TRBJ2-6
CDR3 DNA: TGTGCCATCAGGGTTGGGGGGGCTGGGGCCAACGTCCTGACTTTC
CDR3 protein: CAIRVGGAGANVLTF

V gene: TRBV10-3
D gene: TRBD1
clone size: -
J gene: TRBJ1-4
CDR3 DNA: TGTGCCATCAGTGAGGTATCCGGGACAGGGGCCACTAATGAAAAACTGTTTTTT
CDR3 protein: CAISEVSGTGATNEKLFF

V gene: TRBV10-3
D gene: TRBD1
clone size: -
J gene: TRBJ1-3
CDR3 DNA: TGTGCCATCAGTGAGACGGGACAGGGCCCCTCTGGAAACACCATATATTTT
CDR3 protein: CAISETGQGPSGNTIYF

V gene: TRBV5-1
D gene: TRBD2
clone size: -
J gene: TRBJ2-1
CDR3 DNA: TGCGCCAGCAGCCCCGGACTAGCGGGGGGGCCAGGTGAGCAGTTCTTC
CDR3 protein: CASSPGLAGGPGEQFF

V gene: TRBV29-1
D gene: TRBD1
clone size: -
J gene: TRBJ1-2
CDR3 DNA: TGCAGCGTGCTTAGACAGGGGATCTATGGCTACACCTTC
CDR3 protein: CSVLRQGIYGYTF

V gene: TRBV7-2
D gene: -
clone size: -
J gene: TRBJ1-1
CDR3 DNA: TGTGCCAGCAGCTTAGCAGACGGGTTGGAAGCTTTCTTT
CDR3 protein: CASSLADGLEAFF